This T cell receptor (beta chain) was found in a study of beta chain features in type 1 diabetes. General study results and limits: The naive, central memory and Treg TCRB repertoires looked more alike in patients than they did in healthy donors. The study left unresolved whether HLA type influences TCRB rearrangement.

The junction had 4 bases not matched to a gene; V was cut back by 4 bases and J by 7 bases. The CDR3 consists of 13 residues. Looked up from germline, CDR1 is SGHRS and CDR2 is YFSETQ. As to this clone: The antigen remains unidentified.

Expressed TCRB transcripts got sequenced, as all isolated RNA was reverse transcribed. The data were produced by immunoSEQ multiplex PCR, yet TCRdb's version contains in-frame clones alone and is incomplete. The sample carries fewer than 65,000 clones, over 50% recorded once. The specimen was Tregs from blood. This chain uses TRBV5-1 with TRBJ1-2; 10 nucleotides match TRBD1. The receptor comes from a woman under 30 in good health. CDR3 nucleotides: TGCGCCAGCAGCGGGACAGGGGTTGGTGGCTACACCTTC. It codes for CASSGTGVGGYTF. Drawing the rest from reference TRBV5-1 and TRBJ1-2, the complete variable domain is KAGVTQTPRYLIKTRGQQVTLSCSPISGHRSVSWYQQTPGQGLQFLFEYFSETQRNKGNFPGRFSGRQFSNSRSEMNVSTLELGDSALYLCASSGTGVGGYTFGSGTRLTVV.